The 19 T cell receptor beta chains listed next were all sequenced from one sample in a study of Graves' ophthalmopathy and Graves' hyperthyroidism. The sequenced template was RNA, covering the TCR beta CDR3 region. HTBI primers were used in a first-round RT-PCR, which preceded a second-round multiplex PCR. TCRdb reprocessed the multiplex PCR reads with MiXCR, giving one entry per CDR3 protein. Of over 150,000 distinct CDR3 sequences in the sample, roughly two fifths were seen once. The sample comprised peripheral blood. Every receptor here comes from a woman between 40 and 50 years old with Graves' ophthalmopathy.

A few counts support this clonotype. J is TRBJ1-1 and V is TRBV6-5; possibly TRBD1 for D (5 bases). Germline V gives CDR1 MNHEY, CDR2 SVGAGI. V was trimmed by 0 bases and J by 6 bases, leaving 14 bases between them. The CDR3 has 15 residues. CDR3 sequence reads: CASSYSMRGAPEAFF. The CDR3 DNA reads as TGTGCCAGCAGTTACTCGATGCGGGGCGCCCCTGAAGCTTTCTTT.

This clonotype occurred many times. The V call is TRBV6-2 or TRBV6-3, the J call TRBJ2-1; TRBD2 might be the D (5 bases). With 0 bases removed from V and 4 bases from J, the gap between germline ends came to 13 bases. The CDR3 runs 16 residues. Germline loops: CDR1 MNHEY, CDR2 SVGEGT. DNA of the CDR3: TGTGCCAGCAGTTACTCGGTGGCTAGCCAATACAATGAGCAGTTCTTC. Amino acids: CASSYSVASQYNEQFF.

This clonotype was counted between two and nine times. The gene calls are TRBV11-2 and TRBJ2-7; TRBD2 agrees at 7 bases. Per germline, CDR1 SGHAT and CDR2 FQNNGV. After removal of 3 bases from V and 2 bases from J, the junction contained 4 bases not matched to a gene. The CDR3 length is 14 residues. As DNA, the CDR3 is TGTGCCAGCAGCTTGGGCGGGAGCGCCTACGAGCAGTACTTC. Its translation: CASSLGGSAYEQYF.

The genes are TRBV12-3 or TRBV12-4 and TRBJ2-7; D gene ambiguous. Trimming took off 5 bases at V and 6 bases at J, with 14 bases between the two ends. This CDR3 region has 13 residues. CDR3 region: CASSVDRTGEQYF. The CDR3 nucleotides are TGTGCCAGCAGTGTGGACCGGACCGGCGAGCAGTACTTC.

This clonotype was counted ten times or more. J is TRBJ2-2 and V is TRBV9; D is unclear. The CDR3 is made up of 13 amino acids. Germline values: CDR1 SGDLS, CDR2 YYNGEE. V lost 0 bases and J lost 5, with 5 bases in between. The CDR3 DNA reads TGTGCCAGCAGCGTAGTTGGGACCGGGGAGCTGTTTTTT. Its translation is CASSVVGTGELFF.

The chain is built from TRBV28 and TRBJ2-7, with 9 nucleotides matching TRBD2. The germline V gene has CDR1 MDHEN and CDR2 SYDVKM. The length of the CDR3 is 14 residues. J lost 12 bases, V lost 4 bases, and 13 bases had no gene match. The CDR3 reads CASSSLAGVGGPYF. Here the CDR3 DNA reads TGTGCCAGCAGTTCATTAGCGGGAGTTGGTGGCCCGTACTTC. The whole variable domain, remainder taken from reference TRBV28 and TRBJ2-7, is DVKVTQSSRYLVKRTGEKVFLECVQDMDHENMFWYRQDPGLGLRLIYFSYDVKMKEKGDIPEGYSVSREKKERFSLILESASTNQTSMYLCASSSLAGVGGPYFGPGTRLTVT.

This clonotype has at least ten counts. The V and J genes are TRBV5-1 and TRBJ1-2, with a possible D match to TRBD1 (6 bases). The CDR3 consists of 16 residues. Trimming cost V 0 bases and J 7 bases, with 19 bases left between them. Germline V gene sequence: CDR1 SGHRS, CDR2 YFSETQ. The CDR3 bases are TGCGCCAGCAGCTTGGGTTGGGACACCCCCGTTGGTGGCTACACCTTC. Translation gives CASSLGWDTPVGGYTF.

The V call is TRBV6-2 or TRBV6-3, the J call TRBJ1-1; 7 bases map to TRBD1. The CDR3 is made up of 16 amino acids. CDR1 and CDR2 from the germline V gene are MNHEY and SVGEGT. With V trimmed by 2 bases and J by 0 bases, 6 bases remained unmatched. The CDR3, as DNA: TGTGCCAGCAGTTACGGAGCAGGGGGAATGAACACTGAAGCTTTCTTT. Translating gives CASSYGAGGMNTEAFF.

This clonotype was counted at least ten times. J is TRBJ2-5 and V is TRBV9, with 11 bases matching TRBD1. Germline lookup yields CDR1 SGDLS and CDR2 YYNGEE. CDR3 length: 17 residues. V dropped 4 bases and J dropped 1; count of bases not matched to a gene: 9. DNA of the CDR3: TGTGCCAGCAGCCCAAAGGCCGGGACAGGGGGCCAAGAGACCCAGTACTTC. This translates into CASSPKAGTGGQETQYF. Using reference TRBV9 and TRBJ2-5 for the parts outside the CDR3, the full variable domain is DSGVTQTPKHLITATGQRVTLRCSPRSGDLSVYWYQQSLDQGLQFLIQYYNGEERAKGNILERFSAQQFPDLHSELNLSSLELGDSALYFCASSPKAGTGGQETQYFGPGTRLLVL.

At least ten counts were recorded for this clonotype. The V call is TRBV6-2 or TRBV6-3, the J call TRBJ1-2; D possibly corresponds to TRBD1 (5 bases). Germline CDR1 reads MNHEY; CDR2 reads SVGEGT. The V and J ends lost 0 bases and 6 bases respectively, with 14 bases between them. The CDR3 consists of 15 residues. The CDR3 DNA reads TGTGCCAGCAGTTACTCGATTGGAGGGGCGGATGGCTACACCTTC. Protein: CASSYSIGGADGYTF.

This clonotype was found many times. The chain recombines TRBV4-1 with TRBJ1-1; 9 bases fit TRBD1. The trim removed 3 bases at V and 1 base at J, leaving 6 bases unmatched. This CDR3 contains 16 residues. CDR1 and CDR2 (germline): MGHRA, YSYEKL. CDR3 protein: CASSHPGTGKNTEAFF. The CDR3 region has the DNA TGCGCCAGCAGCCATCCCGGGACAGGGAAGAACACTGAAGCTTTCTTT.

This clonotype was recorded many times. This chain joins TRBV12-3 or TRBV12-4 and TRBJ1-2, with 7 bases that match TRBD1. Trimming cost V 6 bases and J 5 bases; bases outside gene matches: 6. This CDR3 has 13 residues. As DNA, the CDR3 is TGTGCCAGCAGACTAGGGACAGCTTATGGCTACACCTTC. As protein: CASRLGTAYGYTF.

This clonotype was seen at least ten times. V usage is TRBV20-1 and J usage is TRBJ1-3, with a possible D match to TRBD1 (6 bases). V dropped 6 bases and J dropped 0 bases, with 9 bases sitting between them. CDR1 and CDR2 (germline): DFQATT, SNEGSKA (reference sequence). The CDR3 contains 13 residues. CDR3 sequence: CSAVRGSGNTIYF. The CDR3 DNA sequence: TGCAGTGCGGTCAGGGGCTCTGGAAACACCATATATTTT.

The table lists this clonotype with a count of one. The chain has TRBV12-3 or TRBV12-4 and TRBJ2-5; tentatively, D is TRBD2 (6 bases). V was clipped by 6 bases and J by 5 bases, with 13 bases between them. This CDR3 region has 13 residues. CDR3 DNA sequence: TGTGCCAGCAGGGAGGGACCGGCCGAGACCCAGTACTTC. It encodes CASREGPAETQYF.

This clonotype was counted at least ten times. The chain links TRBV2 to TRBJ2-7; D is undetermined. Germline values: CDR1 SNHLY, CDR2 FYNNEI. The CDR3 has 14 residues. Between the trimmed V and J ends, which lost 6 bases and 0 bases, there was a span of 12 bases. Here the CDR3 DNA reads TGTGCCAGCAGGCAGGCCACCAGCTCCTACGAGCAGTACTTC. Translated: CASRQATSSYEQYF.

In DNA, the CDR3 is TGTGCCAGCAGTTACGACTACCTCTCCTACGAGCAGTACTTC. Encoded protein: CASSYDYLSYEQYF. The chain has TRBV6-2 or TRBV6-3 and TRBJ2-7; TRBD2 might be the D (5 bases). Per germline, CDR1 MNHEY and CDR2 SVGEGT. The CDR3 is 14 amino acids. The ends were cut back, 2 bases at V and 0 bases at J, with 8 bases in the middle.

The table lists this clonotype with many counts. The V and J genes are TRBV5-1 and TRBJ1-2; D is unresolved. CDR1 and CDR2 from the germline V gene are SGHRS and YFSETQ. Trimming took off 0 bases at V and 5 bases at J, with 8 bases between the two ends. The CDR3 loop spans 13 amino acids. CDR3 in amino acids: CASSLEQEYGYTF. The CDR3 DNA follows: TGCGCCAGCAGCTTGGAGCAGGAATATGGCTACACCTTC.

In this sample, this clonotype turned up many times. Just one base apart from a much larger clone, this may be a read error. V is TRBV6-1 and J is TRBJ1-6, with D possibly TRBD1 on 6 matching bases. The CDR3 has 13 amino acids. CDR1 is MNHNS and CDR2 is SASEGT in the germline V gene. The CDR3 reads CATSRGRNSPLHF. The CDR3 DNA reads as TGTGCTACCAGCAGGGGAAGGAATTCACCCCTCCACTTT.

The genes are TRBV12-5 and TRBJ1-1; D might be TRBD1 (6 bases). Per the germline V gene, CDR1 is LGHNT and CDR2 is FRNRAP. With 7 bases removed from V and 1 base from J, the gap between germline ends came to 10 bases. The CDR3 runs to 13 residues. The CDR3 bases are TGTGCTAGTGCCTGGACAGCGAACACTGAAGCTTTCTTT. Its translation: CASAWTANTEAFF.